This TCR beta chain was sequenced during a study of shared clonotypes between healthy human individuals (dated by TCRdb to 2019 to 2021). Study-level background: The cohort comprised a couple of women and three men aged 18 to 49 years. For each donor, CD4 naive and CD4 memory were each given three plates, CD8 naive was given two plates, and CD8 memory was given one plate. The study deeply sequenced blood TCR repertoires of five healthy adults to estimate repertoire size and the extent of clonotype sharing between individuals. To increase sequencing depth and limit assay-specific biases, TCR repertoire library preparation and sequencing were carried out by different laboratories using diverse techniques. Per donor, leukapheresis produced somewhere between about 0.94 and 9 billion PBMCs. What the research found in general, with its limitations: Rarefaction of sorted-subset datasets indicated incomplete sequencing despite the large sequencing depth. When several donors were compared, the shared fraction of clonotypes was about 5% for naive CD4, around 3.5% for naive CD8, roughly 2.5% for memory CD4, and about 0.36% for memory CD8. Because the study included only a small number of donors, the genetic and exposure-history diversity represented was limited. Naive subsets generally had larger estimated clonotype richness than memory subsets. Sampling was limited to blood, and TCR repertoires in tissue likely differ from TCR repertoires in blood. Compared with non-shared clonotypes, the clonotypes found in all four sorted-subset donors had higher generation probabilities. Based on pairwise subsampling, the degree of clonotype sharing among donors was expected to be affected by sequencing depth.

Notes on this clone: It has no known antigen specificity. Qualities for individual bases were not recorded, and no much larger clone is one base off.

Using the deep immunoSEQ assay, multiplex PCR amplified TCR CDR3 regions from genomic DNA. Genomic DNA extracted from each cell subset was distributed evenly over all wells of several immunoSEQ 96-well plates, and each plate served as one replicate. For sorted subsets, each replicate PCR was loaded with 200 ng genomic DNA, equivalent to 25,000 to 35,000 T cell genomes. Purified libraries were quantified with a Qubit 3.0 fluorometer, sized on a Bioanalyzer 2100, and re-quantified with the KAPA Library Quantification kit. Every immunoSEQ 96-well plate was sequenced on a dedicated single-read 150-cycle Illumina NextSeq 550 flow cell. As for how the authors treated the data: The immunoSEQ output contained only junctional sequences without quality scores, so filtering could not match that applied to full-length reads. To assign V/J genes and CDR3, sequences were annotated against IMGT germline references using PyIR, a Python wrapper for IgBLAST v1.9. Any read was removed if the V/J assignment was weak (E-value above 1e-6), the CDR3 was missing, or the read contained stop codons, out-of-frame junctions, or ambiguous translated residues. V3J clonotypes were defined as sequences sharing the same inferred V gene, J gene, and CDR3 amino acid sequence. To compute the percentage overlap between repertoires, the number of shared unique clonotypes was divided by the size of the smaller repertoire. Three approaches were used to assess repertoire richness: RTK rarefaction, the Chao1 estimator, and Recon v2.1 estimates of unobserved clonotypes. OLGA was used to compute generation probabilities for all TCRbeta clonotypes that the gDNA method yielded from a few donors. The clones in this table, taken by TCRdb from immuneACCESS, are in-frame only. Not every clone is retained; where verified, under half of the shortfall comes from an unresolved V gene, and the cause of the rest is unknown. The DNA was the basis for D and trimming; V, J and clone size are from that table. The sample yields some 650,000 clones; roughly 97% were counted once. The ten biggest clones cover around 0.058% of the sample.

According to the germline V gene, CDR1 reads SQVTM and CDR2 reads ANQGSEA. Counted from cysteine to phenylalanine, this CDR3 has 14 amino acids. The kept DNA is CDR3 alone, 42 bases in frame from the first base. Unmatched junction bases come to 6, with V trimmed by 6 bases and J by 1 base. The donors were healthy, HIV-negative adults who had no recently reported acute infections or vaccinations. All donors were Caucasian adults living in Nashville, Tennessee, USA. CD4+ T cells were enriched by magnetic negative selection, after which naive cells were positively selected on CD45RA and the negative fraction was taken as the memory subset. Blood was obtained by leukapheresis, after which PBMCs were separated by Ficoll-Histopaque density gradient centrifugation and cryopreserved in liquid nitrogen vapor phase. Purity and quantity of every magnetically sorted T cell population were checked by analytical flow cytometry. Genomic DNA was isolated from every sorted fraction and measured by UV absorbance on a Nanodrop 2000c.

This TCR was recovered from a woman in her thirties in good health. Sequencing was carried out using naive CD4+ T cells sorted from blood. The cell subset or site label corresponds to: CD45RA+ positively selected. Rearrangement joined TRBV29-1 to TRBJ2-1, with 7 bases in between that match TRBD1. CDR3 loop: CSVADRRSYNEQFF. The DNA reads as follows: TGCAGCGTGGCGGACAGGAGGTCCTACAATGAGCAGTTCTTC.